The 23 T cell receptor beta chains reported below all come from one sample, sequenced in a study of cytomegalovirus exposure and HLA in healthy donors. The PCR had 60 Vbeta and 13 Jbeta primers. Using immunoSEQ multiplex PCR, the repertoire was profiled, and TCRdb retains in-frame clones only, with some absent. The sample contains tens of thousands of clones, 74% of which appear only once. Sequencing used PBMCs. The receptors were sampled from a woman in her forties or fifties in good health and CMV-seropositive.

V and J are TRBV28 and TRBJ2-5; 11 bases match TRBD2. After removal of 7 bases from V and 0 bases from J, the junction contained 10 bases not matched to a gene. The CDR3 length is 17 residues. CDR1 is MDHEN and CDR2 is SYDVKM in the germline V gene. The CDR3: CASTLASTSGDQETQYF. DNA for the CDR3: TGTGCCAGCACACTAGCCTCGACTAGCGGGGACCAAGAGACCCAGTACTTC. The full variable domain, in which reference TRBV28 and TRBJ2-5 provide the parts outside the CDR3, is DVKVTQSSRYLVKRTGEKVFLECVQDMDHENMFWYRQDPGLGLRLIYFSYDVKMKEKGDIPEGYSVSREKKERFSLILESASTNQTSMYLCASTLASTSGDQETQYFGPGTRLLVL.

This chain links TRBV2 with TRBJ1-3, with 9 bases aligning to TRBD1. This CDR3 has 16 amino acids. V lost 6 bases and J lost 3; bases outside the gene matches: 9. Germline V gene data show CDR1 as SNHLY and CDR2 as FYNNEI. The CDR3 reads CASSQKDRGYGNTIYF. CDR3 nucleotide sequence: TGTGCCAGCAGCCAGAAAGACAGGGGGTATGGAAACACCATATATTTT.

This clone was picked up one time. The CDR3 protein is CASSVGTGYEKLFF. The CDR3 DNA sequence: TGTGCCAGCAGCGTCGGGACAGGGTATGAAAAACTGTTTTTT. The chain uses TRBV9 and TRBJ1-4; 9 positions agree with TRBD1. V dropped 2 bases and J dropped 6; count of bases not matched to a gene: 2. Germline V gene sequence: CDR1 SGDLS, CDR2 YYNGEE. CDR3 size: 14 residues.

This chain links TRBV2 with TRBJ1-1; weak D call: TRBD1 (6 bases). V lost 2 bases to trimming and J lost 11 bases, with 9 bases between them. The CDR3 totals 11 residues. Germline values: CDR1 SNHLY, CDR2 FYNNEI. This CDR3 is CASSERRGAFF. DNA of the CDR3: TGTGCCAGCAGTGAACGAAGGGGGGCTTTCTTT.

The CDR3 nucleotides are TGTGCCAGCACCCTAGGGACTGACGAGCAGTACTTC. It specifies CASTLGTDEQYF. The J gene is TRBJ2-7, the V gene TRBV2; D might be TRBD2 (6 bases). The CDR3 is 12 residues long. Trimming pared 7 bases from V and 5 bases from J, leaving 12 bases between. Germline CDR1 is SNHLY and CDR2 is FYNNEI. Full variable domain (rest looked up from reference TRBV2 and TRBJ2-7): EPEVTQTPSHQVTQMGQEVILRCVPISNHLYFYWYRQILGQKVEFLVSFYNNEISEKSEIFDDQFSVERPDGSNFTLKIRSTKLEDSAMYFCASTLGTDEQYFGPGTRLTVT.

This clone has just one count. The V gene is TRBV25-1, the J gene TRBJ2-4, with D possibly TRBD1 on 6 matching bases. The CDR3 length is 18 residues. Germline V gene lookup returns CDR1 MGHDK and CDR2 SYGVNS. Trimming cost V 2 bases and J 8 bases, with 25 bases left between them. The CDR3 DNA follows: TGTGCCAGCAGTGAAAGGTCCGTGAGGGGACACGGGTCGGACATTCAGTACTTC. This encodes CASSERSVRGHGSDIQYF.

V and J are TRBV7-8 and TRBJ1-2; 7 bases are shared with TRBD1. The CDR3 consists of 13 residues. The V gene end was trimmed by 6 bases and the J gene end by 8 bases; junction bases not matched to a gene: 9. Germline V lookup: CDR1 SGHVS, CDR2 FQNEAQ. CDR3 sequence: CASSLEGAVGYTF. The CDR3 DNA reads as TGTGCCAGCAGTCTAGAGGGGGCGGTAGGCTACACCTTC.

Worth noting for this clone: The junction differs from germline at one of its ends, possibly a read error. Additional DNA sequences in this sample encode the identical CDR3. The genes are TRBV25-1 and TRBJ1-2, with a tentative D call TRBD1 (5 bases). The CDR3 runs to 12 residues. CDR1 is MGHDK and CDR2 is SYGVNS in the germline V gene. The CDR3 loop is CASSESGYGYTF. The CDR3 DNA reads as TGTGCCAGCAGTGAATCAGGGTACGGCTATACCTTC.

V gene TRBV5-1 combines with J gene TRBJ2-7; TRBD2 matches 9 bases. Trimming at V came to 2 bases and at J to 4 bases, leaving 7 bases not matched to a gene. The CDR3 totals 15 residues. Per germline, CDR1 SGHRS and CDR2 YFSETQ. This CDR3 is CASSLNSGSPYEQYF. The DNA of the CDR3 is TGCGCCAGCAGCTTAAATAGCGGGAGCCCTTACGAGCAGTACTTC.

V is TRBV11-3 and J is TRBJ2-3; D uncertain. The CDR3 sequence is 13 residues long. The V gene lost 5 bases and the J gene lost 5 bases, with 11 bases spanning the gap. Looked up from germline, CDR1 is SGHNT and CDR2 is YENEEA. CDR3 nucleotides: TGTGCCAGCAGCCTCCACAGCCTAGATACGCAGTATTTT. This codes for CASSLHSLDTQYF.

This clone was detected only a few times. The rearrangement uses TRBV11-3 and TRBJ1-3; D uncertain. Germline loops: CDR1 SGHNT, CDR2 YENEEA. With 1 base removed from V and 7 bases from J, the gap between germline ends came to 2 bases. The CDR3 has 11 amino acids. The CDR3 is CASSLANTIYF. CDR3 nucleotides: TGTGCCAGCAGCTTAGCGAACACCATATATTTT.

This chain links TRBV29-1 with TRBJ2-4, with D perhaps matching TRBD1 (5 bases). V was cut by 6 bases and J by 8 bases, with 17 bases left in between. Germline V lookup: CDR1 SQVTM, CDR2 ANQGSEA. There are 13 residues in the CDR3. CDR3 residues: CSVGDGALDIQYF. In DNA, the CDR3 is TGCAGCGTGGGTGATGGGGCCCTAGACATTCAGTACTTC.

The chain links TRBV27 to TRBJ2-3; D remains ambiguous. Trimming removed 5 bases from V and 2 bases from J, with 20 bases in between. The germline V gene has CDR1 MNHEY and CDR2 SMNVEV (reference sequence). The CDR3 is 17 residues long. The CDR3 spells CASSPTPNSHITDTQYF. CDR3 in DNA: TGTGCCAGCAGTCCTACCCCAAACTCCCATATCACAGATACGCAGTATTTT.

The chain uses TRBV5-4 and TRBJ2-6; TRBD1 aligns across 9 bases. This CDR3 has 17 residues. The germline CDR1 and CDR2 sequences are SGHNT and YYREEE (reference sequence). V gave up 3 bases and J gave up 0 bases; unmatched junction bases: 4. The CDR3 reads CASSSGTGYSGANVLTF. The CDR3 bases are TGTGCCAGCAGCTCGGGGACAGGGTACTCTGGGGCCAACGTCCTGACTTTC.

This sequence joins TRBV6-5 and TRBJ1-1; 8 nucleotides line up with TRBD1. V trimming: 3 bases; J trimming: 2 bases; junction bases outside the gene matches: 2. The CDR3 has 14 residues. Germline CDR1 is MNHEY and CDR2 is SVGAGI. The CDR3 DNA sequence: TGTGCCAGCAGTTATGGGACAGGAAACACTGAAGCTTTCTTT. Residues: CASSYGTGNTEAFF.

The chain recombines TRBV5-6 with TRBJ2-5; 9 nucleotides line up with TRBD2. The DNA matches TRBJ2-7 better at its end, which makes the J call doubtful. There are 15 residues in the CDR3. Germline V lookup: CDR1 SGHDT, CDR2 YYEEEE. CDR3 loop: CASSRTSGSTYEQYF. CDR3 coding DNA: TGTGCCAGCAGCCGAACTAGCGGGTCTACCTACGAGCAGTACTTC.

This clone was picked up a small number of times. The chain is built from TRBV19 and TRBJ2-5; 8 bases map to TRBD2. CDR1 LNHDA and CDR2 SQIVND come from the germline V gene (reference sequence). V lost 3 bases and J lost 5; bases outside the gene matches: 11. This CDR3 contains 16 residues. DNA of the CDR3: TGTGCCAGTAGTATCCTAGTCGCGGGAGGCGGGGAGACCCAGTACTTC. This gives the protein CASSILVAGGGETQYF.

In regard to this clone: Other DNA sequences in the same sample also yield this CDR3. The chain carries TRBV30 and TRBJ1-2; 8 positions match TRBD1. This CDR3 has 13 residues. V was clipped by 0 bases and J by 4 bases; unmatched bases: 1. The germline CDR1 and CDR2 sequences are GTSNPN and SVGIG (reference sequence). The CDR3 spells CAWSVGTGYGYTF. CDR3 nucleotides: TGTGCCTGGAGTGTAGGGACAGGCTATGGCTACACCTTC.

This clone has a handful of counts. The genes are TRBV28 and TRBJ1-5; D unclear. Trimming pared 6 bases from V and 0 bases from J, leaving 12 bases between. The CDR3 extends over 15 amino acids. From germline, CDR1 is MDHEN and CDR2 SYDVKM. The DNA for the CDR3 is TGTGCCAGCAGCCTGGTGCACGGTAGCAATCAGCCCCAGCATTTT. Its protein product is CASSLVHGSNQPQHF.

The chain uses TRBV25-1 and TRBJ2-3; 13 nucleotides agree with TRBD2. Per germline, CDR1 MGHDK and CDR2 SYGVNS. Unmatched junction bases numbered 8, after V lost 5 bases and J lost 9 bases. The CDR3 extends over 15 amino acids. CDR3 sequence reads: CASSPRLAGGETQYF. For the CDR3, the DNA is TGTGCCAGCAGTCCGCGACTAGCGGGAGGTGAGACGCAGTATTTT.

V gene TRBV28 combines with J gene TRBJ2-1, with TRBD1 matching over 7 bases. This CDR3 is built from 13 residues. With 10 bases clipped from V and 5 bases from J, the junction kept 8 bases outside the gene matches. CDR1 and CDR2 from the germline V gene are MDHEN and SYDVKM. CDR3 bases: TGTGCCATAGCCCCGGGACAGCACAATGAGCAGTTCTTC. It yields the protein CAIAPGQHNEQFF.

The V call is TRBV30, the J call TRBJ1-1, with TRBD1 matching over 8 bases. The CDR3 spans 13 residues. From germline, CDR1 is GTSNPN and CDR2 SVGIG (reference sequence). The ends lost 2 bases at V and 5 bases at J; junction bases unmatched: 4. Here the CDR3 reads CAWSRTGQTEAFF. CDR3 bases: TGTGCCTGGAGTCGGACAGGGCAAACTGAAGCTTTCTTT.

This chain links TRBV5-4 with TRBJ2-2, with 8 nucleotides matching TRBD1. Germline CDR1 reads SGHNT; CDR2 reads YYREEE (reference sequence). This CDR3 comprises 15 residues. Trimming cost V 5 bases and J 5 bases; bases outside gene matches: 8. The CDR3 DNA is TGTGCCAGCAGAAATGGACAGGGATCTACCGGGGAGCTGTTTTTT. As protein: CASRNGQGSTGELFF. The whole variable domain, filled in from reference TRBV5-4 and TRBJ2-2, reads ETGVTQSPTHLIKTRGQQVTLRCSSQSGHNTVSWYQQALGQGPQFIFQYYREEENGRGNFPPRFSGLQFPNYSSELNVNALELDDSALYLCASRNGQGSTGELFFGEGSRLTVL.